Listed below are T cell receptor beta chains from one sample, sequenced in a study of shared clonotypes between healthy human individuals. Using immunoSEQ multiplex PCR, the repertoire was profiled, and TCRdb retains in-frame clones only, with some absent. The sample lists around 2.5 million clones, roughly 93% occurring once. Sequencing was carried out using naive CD4+ T cells from PBMCs. The receptors here all came from a man between 18 and 29 years old in good health. Some clones in this sample may be carry-over from other donors' samples. The CDR3 runs from the conserved cysteine through the conserved F or W. Fields, in order: CDR3 protein, CDR3 DNA, J gene, clone size, D gene, V gene. The D gene is left open where the match is weak. Part of the rows lack a size; the others show once, few, many or a class for expanded clones.

CDR3: CASRGQAPGYNYGYTF
DNA: TGTGCCAGCAGAGGGCAGGCTCCTGGGTATAACTATGGCTACACCTTC
J: TRBJ1-2
size: .
D: .
V: TRBV28

CDR3: CAISESGQGTTGELFF
DNA: TGTGCCATCAGTGAGTCGGGACAGGGGACCACCGGGGAGCTGTTTTTT
J: TRBJ2-2
size: .
D: TRBD1
V: TRBV10-3

CDR3: CATSRAVTESYGYTF
DNA: TGTGCCACCAGCAGAGCCGTGACAGAGTCCTATGGCTACACCTTC
J: TRBJ1-2
size: .
D: .
V: TRBV15

CDR3: CASSPQVAYEQYF
DNA: TGTGCCAGCTCACCCCAGGTGGCCTACGAGCAGTACTTC
J: TRBJ2-7
size: .
D: .
V: TRBV18

CDR3: CASTGGGMSSYEQYF
DNA: TGTGCCAGCACCGGGGGAGGGATGAGCTCCTACGAGCAGTACTTC
J: TRBJ2-7
size: .
D: TRBD2
V: TRBV28

CDR3: CASSPGTGGRNEQFF
DNA: TGTGCCAGCAGCCCTGGGACAGGGGGGCGCAATGAGCAGTTCTTC
J: TRBJ2-1
size: .
D: TRBD1
V: TRBV28

CDR3: CASSIGDRVYSNQPQHF
DNA: TGTGCCAGTAGTATAGGGGACAGGGTTTATAGCAATCAGCCCCAGCATTTT
J: TRBJ1-5
size: .
D: TRBD1
V: TRBV19

CDR3: CASSLGTGSSTGELFF
DNA: TGTGCCAGCAGCTTGGGGACAGGGTCGAGCACCGGGGAGCTGTTTTTT
J: TRBJ2-2
size: .
D: TRBD1
V: TRBV5-6

CDR3: CASRGTSENEQFF
DNA: TGTGCCAGCAGAGGGACTAGCGAGAATGAGCAGTTCTTC
J: TRBJ2-1
size: .
D: TRBD2
V: TRBV6-1

CDR3: CASSLDGQGYEQYF
DNA: TGTGCCAGCAGTTTGGACGGACAGGGATACGAGCAGTACTTC
J: TRBJ2-7
size: .
D: TRBD1
V: TRBV6-5

CDR3: CAGGTGMNTEAFF
DNA: TGTGCCGGGGGAACAGGTATGAACACTGAAGCTTTCTTT
J: TRBJ1-1
size: .
D: .
V: TRBV10-3

CDR3: CASSQGLGGTNTGELFF
DNA: TGCGCCAGCAGCCAGGGGTTAGGTGGGACGAACACCGGGGAGCTGTTTTTT
J: TRBJ2-2
size: .
D: .
V: TRBV4-3

CDR3: CASSAAGLAGPGSYNEQFF
DNA: TGTGCCAGCAGTGCCGCGGGACTAGCGGGACCCGGCTCCTACAATGAGCAGTTCTTC
J: TRBJ2-1
size: .
D: TRBD2
V: TRBV6-4

CDR3: CASSELGSGLRGSPLHF
DNA: TGTGCCAGCAGTGAACTTGGGTCGGGTCTTCGTGGTTCACCCCTCCACTTT
J: TRBJ1-6
size: .
D: .
V: TRBV6-1

CDR3: CASSVGGGYNEQFF
DNA: TGTGCCAGCAGCGTAGGAGGTGGGTACAATGAGCAGTTCTTC
J: TRBJ2-1
size: once
D: .
V: TRBV9

CDR3: CASSPPDRGSNQPQHF
DNA: TGTGCCAGTAGTCCTCCGGACAGGGGTAGCAATCAGCCCCAGCATTTT
J: TRBJ1-5
size: .
D: TRBD1
V: TRBV19

CDR3: CASSLGSGGSYEQYF
DNA: TGTGCCAGCAGCTTAGGGAGCGGAGGCTCCTACGAGCAGTACTTC
J: TRBJ2-7
size: .
D: .
V: TRBV7-2

CDR3: CSVLDGYEQYF
DNA: TGCAGCGTACTGGACGGCTACGAGCAGTACTTC
J: TRBJ2-7
size: .
D: .
V: TRBV29-1

CDR3: CASSFGTAPYEQYF
DNA: TGTGCCAGCAGTTTCGGGACCGCTCCCTACGAGCAGTACTTC
J: TRBJ2-7
size: .
D: .
V: TRBV11-2

CDR3: CASSPTVNTEAFF
DNA: TGTGCCAGCAGCCCAACAGTGAACACTGAAGCTTTCTTT
J: TRBJ1-1
size: few
D: .
V: TRBV9

CDR3: CASSDRPFTDTQYF
DNA: TGTGCCAGCAGTGATAGGCCATTCACAGATACGCAGTATTTT
J: TRBJ2-3
size: .
D: .
V: TRBV2

CDR3: CASSVSAHTEAFF
DNA: TGTGCCAGCAGCGTATCGGCACACACTGAAGCTTTCTTT
J: TRBJ1-1
size: few
D: .
V: TRBV9

CDR3: CASKNPASYEQYF
DNA: TGTGCCAGCAAGAATCCAGCCTCCTACGAGCAGTACTTC
J: TRBJ2-7
size: .
D: .
V: TRBV6-6

CDR3: CASSTRLADNEQFF
DNA: TGTGCCAGCAGTACCCGGCTAGCGGACAATGAGCAGTTCTTC
J: TRBJ2-1
size: .
D: TRBD2
V: TRBV28

CDR3: CASSLSRRFSGNTIYF
DNA: TGTGCCAGCAGCTTGAGTAGGAGGTTCTCTGGAAACACCATATATTTT
J: TRBJ1-3
size: .
D: .
V: TRBV5-8

CDR3: CASSLAALGSNTEAFF
DNA: TGTGCCAGCAGCTTAGCGGCGCTGGGCAGTAACACTGAAGCTTTCTTT
J: TRBJ1-1
size: few
D: .
V: TRBV7-8

CDR3: CARSPGTDEAFF
DNA: TGTGCCAGAAGCCCCGGGACAGATGAAGCTTTCTTT
J: TRBJ1-1
size: .
D: TRBD1
V: TRBV5-3

CDR3: CAISPTGVGEQYF
DNA: TGTGCCATCAGCCCCACTGGAGTTGGCGAGCAGTACTTC
J: TRBJ2-7
size: .
D: .
V: TRBV10-3

CDR3: CASSLYGVTYEQYF
DNA: TGTGCCAGCAGCTTGTACGGGGTAACCTACGAGCAGTACTTC
J: TRBJ2-7
size: .
D: .
V: TRBV7-9

CDR3: CASIRRGANTGELFF
DNA: TGTGCCAGTATCCGCAGGGGGGCGAACACCGGGGAGCTGTTTTTT
J: TRBJ2-2
size: .
D: .
V: TRBV19

CDR3: CASSSPNTGELFF
DNA: TGTGCCAGCAGTTCCCCAAACACCGGGGAGCTGTTTTTT
J: TRBJ2-2
size: .
D: .
V: TRBV28

CDR3: CAWSPRGGFESPLHF
DNA: TGTGCCTGGAGTCCCAGGGGGGGGTTCGAGTCACCCCTCCACTTT
J: TRBJ1-6
size: .
D: TRBD1
V: TRBV30

CDR3: CASSLRALDDKNIQYF
DNA: TGTGCCAGCAGCCTCCGGGCCCTCGACGACAAAAACATTCAGTACTTC
J: TRBJ2-4
size: .
D: .
V: TRBV7-8

CDR3: CASSEAGGYTF
DNA: TGTGCCAGCAGTGAGGCTGGTGGCTACACCTTC
J: TRBJ1-2
size: few
D: .
V: TRBV2

CDR3: CASSGQVYEQYF
DNA: TGTGCCAGCAGTGGACAGGTTTACGAGCAGTACTTC
J: TRBJ2-7
size: .
D: TRBD1
V: TRBV28

CDR3: CVCENTGELFF
DNA: TGTGTATGCGAGAACACCGGGGAGCTGTTTTTT
J: TRBJ2-2
size: .
D: .
V: TRBV28

CDR3: CSVIDSYGYTF
DNA: TGCAGCGTCATAGACAGCTATGGCTACACCTTC
J: TRBJ1-2
size: .
D: .
V: TRBV29-1

CDR3: CAWSVSRAGRNGYTF
DNA: TGTGCCTGGAGTGTAAGCCGGGCAGGGCGAAATGGCTACACCTTC
J: TRBJ1-2
size: .
D: .
V: TRBV30

CDR3: CASSPRRTIRGEAFF
DNA: TGTGCCAGCAGTCCCCGACGAACAATTAGGGGTGAAGCTTTCTTT
J: TRBJ1-1
size: .
D: .
V: TRBV28

CDR3: CASSLTGSSYEQYF
DNA: TGTGCCAGCAGCCTCACAGGGAGCTCCTACGAGCAGTACTTC
J: TRBJ2-7
size: .
D: .
V: TRBV7-9

CDR3: CASSLSGYGYTF
DNA: TGTGCCAGCAGCTTGTCAGGATATGGCTACACCTTC
J: TRBJ1-2
size: .
D: .
V: TRBV5-6

CDR3: CAWSEGTESYGYTF
DNA: TGTGCCTGGAGTGAAGGGACAGAAAGTTATGGCTACACCTTC
J: TRBJ1-2
size: .
D: TRBD1
V: TRBV30

CDR3: CASSLQVLETQYF
DNA: TGTGCCAGCAGCTTGCAGGTCCTAGAGACCCAGTACTTC
J: TRBJ2-5
size: once
D: .
V: TRBV5-4

CDR3: CSVGLALGQETQYF
DNA: TGCAGCGTTGGCCTCGCCTTGGGCCAAGAGACCCAGTACTTC
J: TRBJ2-5
size: .
D: .
V: TRBV29-1

CDR3: CASSEEGGVEKLFF
DNA: TGTGCCAGCAGTGAAGAAGGGGGTGTGGAAAAACTGTTTTTT
J: TRBJ1-4
size: .
D: .
V: TRBV2

CDR3: CASSFRRVDTQYF
DNA: TGTGCCAGCAGTTTTCGACGGGTGGATACGCAGTATTTT
J: TRBJ2-3
size: once
D: .
V: TRBV27

CDR3: CASSLQGPGYEQYF
DNA: TGTGCCAGCAGTTTACAGGGTCCGGGCTACGAGCAGTACTTC
J: TRBJ2-7
size: .
D: .
V: TRBV27

CDR3: CASSRTDNTEAFF
DNA: TGTGCCAGCAGTCGGACTGATAACACTGAAGCTTTCTTT
J: TRBJ1-1
size: .
D: .
V: TRBV6-6

CDR3: CRAQRNTEAFF
DNA: TGCAGGGCGCAGAGGAACACTGAAGCTTTCTTT
J: TRBJ1-1
size: .
D: .
V: TRBV20-1

CDR3: CASSAEGTPGAEQYF
DNA: TGTGCCAGCAGCGCCGAGGGGACCCCGGGGGCCGAGCAGTACTTC
J: TRBJ2-7
size: .
D: .
V: TRBV9

CDR3: CASSLAPGQSYEQYF
DNA: TGTGCCAGCAGCTTAGCGCCGGGACAGAGCTACGAGCAGTACTTC
J: TRBJ2-7
size: .
D: TRBD1
V: TRBV7-2